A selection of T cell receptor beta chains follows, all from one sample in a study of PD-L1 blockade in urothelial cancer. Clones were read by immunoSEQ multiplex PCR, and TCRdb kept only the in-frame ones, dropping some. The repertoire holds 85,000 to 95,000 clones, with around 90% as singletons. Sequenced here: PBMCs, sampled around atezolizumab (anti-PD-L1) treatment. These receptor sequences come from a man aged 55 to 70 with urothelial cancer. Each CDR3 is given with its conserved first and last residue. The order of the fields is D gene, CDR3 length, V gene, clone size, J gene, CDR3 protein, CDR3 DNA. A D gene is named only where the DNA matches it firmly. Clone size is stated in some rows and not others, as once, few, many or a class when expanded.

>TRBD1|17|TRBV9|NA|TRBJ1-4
CARIERTGWDGSEKLFF
TGTGCCCGAATAGAGAGGACAGGGTGGGACGGTAGTGAAAAACTGTTTTTT
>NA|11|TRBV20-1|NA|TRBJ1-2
CSARGGAGYTF
TGCAGTGCTAGGGGGGGGGCAGGCTACACCTTC
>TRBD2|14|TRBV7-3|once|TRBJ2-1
CASSLLAGYNEQFF
TGTGCCAGCAGCTTATTAGCGGGTTACAATGAGCAGTTCTTC
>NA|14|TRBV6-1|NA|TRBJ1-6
CASSEIDSDSPLHF
TGTGCCAGCAGTGAAATCGACAGCGATTCACCCCTCCACTTT
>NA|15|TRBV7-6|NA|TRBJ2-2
CASSLALRSTGELFF
TGTGCCAGCAGCTTAGCGCTCCGGAGCACCGGGGAGCTGTTTTTT
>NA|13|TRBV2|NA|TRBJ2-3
CASSDPRGDTQYF
TGTGCCAGCAGTGACCCTAGGGGAGATACGCAGTATTTT
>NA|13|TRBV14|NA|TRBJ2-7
CASSQTISVEQYF
TGTGCCAGCAGCCAAACAATCTCTGTCGAGCAGTACTTC
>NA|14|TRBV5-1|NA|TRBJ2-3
CASKEGRSTDTQYF
TGCGCCAGCAAGGAGGGCCGAAGCACAGATACGCAGTATTTT
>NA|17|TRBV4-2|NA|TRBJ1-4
CASSQAVMEQVNEKLFF
TGTGCCAGCAGCCAAGCGGTCATGGAACAGGTTAATGAAAAACTGTTTTTT
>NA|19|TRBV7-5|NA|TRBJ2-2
CARSLDQQGQGMDTGELFF
TGTGCCAGAAGCTTAGATCAACAGGGACAGGGAATGGACACCGGGGAGCTGTTTTTT
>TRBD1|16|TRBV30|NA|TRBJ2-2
CAWSLGGTGATGELFF
TGTGCCTGGAGCCTAGGTGGGACAGGGGCCACCGGGGAGCTGTTTTTT
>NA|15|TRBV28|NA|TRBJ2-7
CASSLPNRVSYEQYF
TGTGCCAGCAGTTTACCCAACAGGGTCTCCTACGAGCAGTACTTC
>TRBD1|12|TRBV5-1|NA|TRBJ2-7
CASSQGAYEQYF
TGCGCCAGCAGCCAGGGGGCCTACGAGCAGTACTTC
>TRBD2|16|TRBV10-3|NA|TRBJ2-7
CAISESSGSGGYEQYF
TGTGCCATCAGTGAGTCCAGTGGGTCGGGAGGCTACGAGCAGTACTTC
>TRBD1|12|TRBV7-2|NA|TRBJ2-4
CASSLGGTVGYF
TGTGCCAGCAGCTTAGGGGGGACAGTTGGGTACTTC
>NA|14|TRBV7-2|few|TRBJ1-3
CASSPAVSGNTIYF
TGTGCCAGCAGCCCCGCAGTCTCTGGAAACACCATATATTTT
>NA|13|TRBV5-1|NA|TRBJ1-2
CASSLSYSDGYTF
TGCGCCAGCAGCTTATCGTACAGTGATGGCTACACCTTC
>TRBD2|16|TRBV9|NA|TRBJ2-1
CASSVGASGSGNEQFF
TGTGCCAGCAGCGTAGGGGCTAGCGGGAGTGGTAATGAGCAGTTCTTC
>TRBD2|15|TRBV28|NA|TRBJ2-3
CASSLGGTSRDTQYF
TGTGCCAGCAGTCTAGGGGGGACTAGCCGGGATACGCAGTATTTT
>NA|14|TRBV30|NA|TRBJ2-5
CAWRLPGQQETQYF
TGTGCCTGGAGGCTCCCTGGACAGCAAGAGACCCAGTACTTC
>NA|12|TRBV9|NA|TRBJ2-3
CASSVGPDTQYF
TGTGCCAGCAGCGTAGGGCCAGATACGCAGTATTTT
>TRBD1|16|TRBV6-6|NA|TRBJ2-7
CASSRTGSTTAYEQYF
TGTGCCAGCAGCCGGACAGGAAGTACCACGGCCTACGAGCAGTACTTC
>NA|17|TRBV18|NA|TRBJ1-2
CASSTSGRGRSNYGYTF
TGTGCCAGCTCTACCTCAGGGCGGGGACGGAGTAACTATGGCTACACCTTC
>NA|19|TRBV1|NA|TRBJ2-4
CTSQCLIALAGGPKYIQYF
TGCACCAGCCAATGTCTCATCGCCCTAGCGGGGGGGCCGAAATACATTCAGTACTTC
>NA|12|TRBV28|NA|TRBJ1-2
CASSFTGGGYTF
TGTGCCAGCAGTTTCACCGGGGGAGGCTACACCTTC
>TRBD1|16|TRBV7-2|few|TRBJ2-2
CASSLQAGQGTGELFF
TGTGCCAGCAGCTTACAGGCGGGACAGGGAACCGGGGAGCTGTTTTTT
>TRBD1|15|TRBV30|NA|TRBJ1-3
CAWAPQGLSGNTIYF
TGTGCCTGGGCACCACAGGGGCTCTCTGGAAACACCATATATTTT
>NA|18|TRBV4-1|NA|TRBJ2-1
CASSQGGLGGQRHNEQFF
TGCGCCAGCAGCCAAGGGGGGTTGGGGGGGCAAAGACACAATGAGCAGTTCTTC
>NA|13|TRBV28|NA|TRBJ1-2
CASTLGQEGRYTF
TGTGCCAGCACCCTTGGGCAGGAAGGTCGCTACACCTTC
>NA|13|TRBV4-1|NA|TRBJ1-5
CASSQDPYQPQHF
TGCGCCAGCAGCCAAGATCCTTATCAGCCCCAGCATTTT
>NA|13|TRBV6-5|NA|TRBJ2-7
CASRRGINYEQYF
TGTGCCAGCAGGAGGGGGATTAACTACGAGCAGTACTTC